The entry below describes one T cell receptor beta chain. TCRdb re-called the 5' RACE reads; one entry per CDR3 protein, DNA not given. The sample's table shows 300,000 to 500,000 distinct CDR3 sequences. The record originates from a study of T cells expressing NK-cell markers. The CDR3 extends over 13 amino acids. Germline V gene sequence: CDR1 WNHNN, CDR2 SYGVQD (reference sequence). This chain links TRBV10-1 with TRBJ1-1; without DNA, the TCRdb call of TRBD1 cannot be checked. The sequence came from a woman aged 50 to 60 in good health. The sequenced sample was blood T cells: a sorted CD56 or NKG2C T cell subset, CD4+ or CD8+ T cells, or bulk PBMC T cells (not recorded which). The CDR3 reads CASRPDRATEAFF.